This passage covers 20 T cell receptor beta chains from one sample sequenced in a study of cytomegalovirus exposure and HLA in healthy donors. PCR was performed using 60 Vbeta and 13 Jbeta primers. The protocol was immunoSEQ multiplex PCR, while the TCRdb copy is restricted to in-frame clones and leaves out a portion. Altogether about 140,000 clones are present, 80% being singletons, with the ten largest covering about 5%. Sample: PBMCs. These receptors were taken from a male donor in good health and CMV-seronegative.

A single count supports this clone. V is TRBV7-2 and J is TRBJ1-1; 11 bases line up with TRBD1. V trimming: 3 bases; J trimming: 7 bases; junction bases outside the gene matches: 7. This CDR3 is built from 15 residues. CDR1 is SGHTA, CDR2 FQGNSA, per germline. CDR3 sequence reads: CASSFSRDRGVEAFF. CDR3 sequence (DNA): TGTGCCAGCAGCTTTTCCCGGGACAGGGGGGTTGAAGCTTTCTTT.

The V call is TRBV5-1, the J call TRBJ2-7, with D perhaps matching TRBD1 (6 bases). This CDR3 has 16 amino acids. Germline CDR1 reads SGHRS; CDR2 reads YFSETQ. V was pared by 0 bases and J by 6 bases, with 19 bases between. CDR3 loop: CASSLASGGTYSEQYF. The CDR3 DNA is TGCGCCAGCAGCTTGGCCTCTGGGGGCACATACAGCGAGCAGTACTTC.

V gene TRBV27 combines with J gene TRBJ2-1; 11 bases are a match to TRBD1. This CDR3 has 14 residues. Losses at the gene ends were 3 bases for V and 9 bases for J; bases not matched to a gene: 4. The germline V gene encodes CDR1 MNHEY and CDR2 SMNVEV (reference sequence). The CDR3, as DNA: TGTGCCAGCAGTTTCAGGACAGGGGGCACTGAGCAGTTCTTC. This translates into CASSFRTGGTEQFF.

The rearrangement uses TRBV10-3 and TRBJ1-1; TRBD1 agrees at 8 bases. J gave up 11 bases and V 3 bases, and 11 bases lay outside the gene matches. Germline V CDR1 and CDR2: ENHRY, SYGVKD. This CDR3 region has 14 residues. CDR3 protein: CAISDPGGAGMAFF. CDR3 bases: TGTGCCATCAGTGACCCAGGGGGCGCTGGGATGGCTTTCTTT.

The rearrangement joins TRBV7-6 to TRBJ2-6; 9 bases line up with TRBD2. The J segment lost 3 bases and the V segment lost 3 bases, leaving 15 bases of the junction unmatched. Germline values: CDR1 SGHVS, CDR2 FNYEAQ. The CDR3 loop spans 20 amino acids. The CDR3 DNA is TGTGCCAGCAGCTTCTATCAGCGGGGGGTACCCACTGGTGGGGCCAACGTCCTGACTTTC. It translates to CASSFYQRGVPTGGANVLTF.

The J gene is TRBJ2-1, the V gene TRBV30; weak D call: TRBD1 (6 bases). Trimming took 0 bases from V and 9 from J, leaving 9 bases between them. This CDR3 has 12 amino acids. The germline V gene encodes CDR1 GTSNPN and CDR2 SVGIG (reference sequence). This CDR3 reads CAWSVSGVEQFF. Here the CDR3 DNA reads TGTGCCTGGAGTGTCTCAGGGGTTGAGCAGTTCTTC.

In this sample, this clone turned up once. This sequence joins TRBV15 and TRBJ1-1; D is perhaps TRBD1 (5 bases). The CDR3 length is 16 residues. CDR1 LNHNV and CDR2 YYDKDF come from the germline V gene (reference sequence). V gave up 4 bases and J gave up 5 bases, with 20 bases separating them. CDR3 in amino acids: CATSTSPPGLATEAFF. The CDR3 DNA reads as TGTGCCACCAGCACGAGCCCCCCAGGGCTGGCGACTGAAGCTTTCTTT.

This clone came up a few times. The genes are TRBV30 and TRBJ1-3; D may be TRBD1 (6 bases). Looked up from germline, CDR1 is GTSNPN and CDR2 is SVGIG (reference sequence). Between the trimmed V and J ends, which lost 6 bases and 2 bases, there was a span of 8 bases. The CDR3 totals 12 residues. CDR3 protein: CACQGTGNTIYF. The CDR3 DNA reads TGTGCCTGCCAGGGGACTGGAAACACCATATATTTT. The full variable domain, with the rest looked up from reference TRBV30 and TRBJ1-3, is SQTIHQWPATLVQPVGSPLSLECTVEGTSNPNLYWYRQAAGRGLQLLFYSVGIGQISSEVPQNLSASRPQDRQFILSSKKLLLSDSGFYLCACQGTGNTIYFGEGSWLTVV.

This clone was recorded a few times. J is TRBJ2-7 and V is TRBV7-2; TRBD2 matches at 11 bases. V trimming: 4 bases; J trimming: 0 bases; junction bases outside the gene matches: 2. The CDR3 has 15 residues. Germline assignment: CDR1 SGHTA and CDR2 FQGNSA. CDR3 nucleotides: TGTGCCAGCAGCTCTAGCGGGGGGTTCTCCTACGAGCAGTACTTC. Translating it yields CASSSSGGFSYEQYF.

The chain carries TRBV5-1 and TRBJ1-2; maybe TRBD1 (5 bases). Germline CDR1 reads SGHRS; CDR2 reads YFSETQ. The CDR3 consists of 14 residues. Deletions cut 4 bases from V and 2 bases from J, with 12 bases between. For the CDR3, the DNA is TGCGCCAGCAGCCCTTCAGGGTTGAACTATGGCTACACCTTC. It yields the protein CASSPSGLNYGYTF.

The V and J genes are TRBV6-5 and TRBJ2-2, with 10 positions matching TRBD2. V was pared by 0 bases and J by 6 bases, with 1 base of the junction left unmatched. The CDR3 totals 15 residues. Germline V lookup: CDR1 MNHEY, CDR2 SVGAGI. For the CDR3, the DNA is TGTGCCAGCAGTTACTCGAGCGGGGGGGCCGGGGAGCTGTTTTTT. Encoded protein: CASSYSSGGAGELFF.

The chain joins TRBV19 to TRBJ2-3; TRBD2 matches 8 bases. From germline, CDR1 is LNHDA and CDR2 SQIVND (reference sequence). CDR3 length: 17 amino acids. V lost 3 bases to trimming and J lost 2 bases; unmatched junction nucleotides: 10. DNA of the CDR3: TGTGCCAGTAGTATGTATTTAAGCGGGGGCTACACAGATACGCAGTATTTT. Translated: CASSMYLSGGYTDTQYF.

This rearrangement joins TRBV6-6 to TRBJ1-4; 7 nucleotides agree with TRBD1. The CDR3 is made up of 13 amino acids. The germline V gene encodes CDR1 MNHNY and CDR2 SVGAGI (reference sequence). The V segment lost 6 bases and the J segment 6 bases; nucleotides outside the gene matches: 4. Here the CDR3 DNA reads TGTGCCAGCAGGCTCGACAGGGATGAAAAACTGTTTTTT. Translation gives CASRLDRDEKLFF.

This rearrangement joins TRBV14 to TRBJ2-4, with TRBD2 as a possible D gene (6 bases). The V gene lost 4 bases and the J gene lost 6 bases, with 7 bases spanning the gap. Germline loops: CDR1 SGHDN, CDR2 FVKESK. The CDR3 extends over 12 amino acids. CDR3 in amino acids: CASSRDLNIQYF. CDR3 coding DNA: TGTGCCAGCAGCCGGGACTTAAACATTCAGTACTTC.

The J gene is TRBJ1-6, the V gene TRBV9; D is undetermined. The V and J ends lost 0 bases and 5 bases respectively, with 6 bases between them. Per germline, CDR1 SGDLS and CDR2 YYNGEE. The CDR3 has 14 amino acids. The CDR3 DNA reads TGTGCCAGCAGCGTAGAACACAATAATTCACCCCTCCACTTT. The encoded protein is CASSVEHNNSPLHF. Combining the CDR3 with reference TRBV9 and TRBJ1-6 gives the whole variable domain DSGVTQTPKHLITATGQRVTLRCSPRSGDLSVYWYQQSLDQGLQFLIQYYNGEERAKGNILERFSAQQFPDLHSELNLSSLELGDSALYFCASSVEHNNSPLHFGNGTRLTVT.

Here the CDR3 reads CASSVGGWTGGSYGYTF. As DNA, the CDR3 is TGTGCCAGCAGCGTAGGGGGATGGACAGGGGGATCCTATGGCTACACCTTC. The chain uses TRBV9 and TRBJ1-2, with 10 bases aligning to TRBD1. Losses at the gene ends were 0 bases for V and 4 bases for J; bases not matched to a gene: 9. The germline CDR1 and CDR2 sequences are SGDLS and YYNGEE. The CDR3 length is 17 residues.

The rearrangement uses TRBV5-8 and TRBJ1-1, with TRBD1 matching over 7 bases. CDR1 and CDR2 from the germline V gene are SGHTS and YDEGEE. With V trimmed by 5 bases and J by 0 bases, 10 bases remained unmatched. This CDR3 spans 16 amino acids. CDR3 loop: CASSSGQVGMNTEAFF. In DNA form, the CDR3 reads TGTGCCAGCAGTTCCGGACAGGTGGGCATGAACACTGAAGCTTTCTTT.

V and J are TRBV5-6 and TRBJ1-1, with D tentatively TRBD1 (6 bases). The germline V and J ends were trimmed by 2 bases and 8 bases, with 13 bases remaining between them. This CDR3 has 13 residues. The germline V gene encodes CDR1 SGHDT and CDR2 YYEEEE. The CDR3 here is CASSLRGGKEAFF. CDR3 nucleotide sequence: TGTGCCAGCAGCTTAAGAGGGGGAAAGGAAGCTTTCTTT.

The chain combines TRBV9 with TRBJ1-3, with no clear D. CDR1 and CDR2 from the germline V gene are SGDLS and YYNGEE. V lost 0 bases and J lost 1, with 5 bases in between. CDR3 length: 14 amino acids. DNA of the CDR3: TGTGCCAGCAGCGTAGCGGTGTCTGGAAACACCATATATTTT. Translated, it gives CASSVAVSGNTIYF.

CDR3 in DNA: TGTGCCAGCAGTTTTACAGGGCGGAACACCGGGGAGCTGTTTTTT. This gives the protein CASSFTGRNTGELFF. The rearrangement uses TRBV6-6 and TRBJ2-2, with a tentative D call TRBD1 (6 bases). This CDR3 comprises 15 residues. V was trimmed by 4 bases and J by 1 base, leaving 10 bases between them. Looked up from germline, CDR1 is MNHNY and CDR2 is SVGAGI (reference sequence).